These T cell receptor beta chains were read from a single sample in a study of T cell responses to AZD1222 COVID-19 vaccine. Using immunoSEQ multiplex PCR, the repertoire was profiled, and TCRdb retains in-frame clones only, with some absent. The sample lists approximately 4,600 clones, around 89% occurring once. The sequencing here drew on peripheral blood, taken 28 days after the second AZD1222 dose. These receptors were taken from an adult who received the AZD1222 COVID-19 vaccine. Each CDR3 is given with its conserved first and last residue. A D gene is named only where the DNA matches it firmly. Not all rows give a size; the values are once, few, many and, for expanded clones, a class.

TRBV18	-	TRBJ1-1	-	CASSPRQAGSNTEAFF	TGTGCCAGCTCACCACGCCAGGCAGGTTCTAACACTGAAGCTTTCTTT
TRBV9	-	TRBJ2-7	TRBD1	CASSVSGTGGVEQYF	TGTGCCAGCAGCGTAAGCGGGACAGGGGGCGTCGAGCAGTACTTC
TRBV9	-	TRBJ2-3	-	CASSVANAPSTDTQYF	TGTGCCAGCAGCGTAGCCAACGCACCAAGCACAGATACGCAGTATTTT
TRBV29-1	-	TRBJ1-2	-	CSVEVTNTGYTF	TGCAGCGTTGAAGTCACCAATACTGGCTACACCTTC
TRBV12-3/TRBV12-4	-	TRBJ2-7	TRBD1	CASRTGNYEQYF	TGTGCCAGCAGGACAGGGAACTACGAGCAGTACTTC
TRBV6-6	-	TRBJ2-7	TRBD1	CASRGQGVAYEQYF	TGTGCCAGCAGGGGACAGGGTGTGGCTTACGAGCAGTACTTC
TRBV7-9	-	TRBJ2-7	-	CASSLARDPRDYEQYF	TGTGCCAGCAGCTTAGCTCGAGACCCCCGGGACTACGAGCAGTACTTC
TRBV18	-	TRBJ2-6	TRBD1	CASSPRTGSLSGANVLTF	TGTGCCAGCTCACCGAGGACAGGGTCCCTCTCTGGGGCCAACGTCCTGACTTTC
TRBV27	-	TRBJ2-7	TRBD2	CASSLYSPRVAGYRGEQYF	TGTGCCAGCAGTTTATATTCCCCTCGGGTAGCGGGATACCGGGGGGAGCAGTACTTC
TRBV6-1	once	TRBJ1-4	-	CASSEAHTTSTNEKLFF	TGTGCCAGCAGTGAAGCTCACACAACCTCAACTAATGAAAAACTGTTTTTT
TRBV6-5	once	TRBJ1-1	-	CASSSTTGYLNTEAFF	TGTGCCAGCAGTTCGACTACAGGGTACTTGAACACTGAAGCTTTCTTT
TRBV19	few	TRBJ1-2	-	CASSSQGFSNYGYTF	TGTGCCAGTAGTTCTCAGGGATTCTCTAACTATGGCTACACCTTC
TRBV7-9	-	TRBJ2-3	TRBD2	CASSSLTLAGGVLNTQYF	TGTGCCAGCAGCTCCCTAACGCTAGCGGGGGGGGTGTTGAATACGCAGTATTTT
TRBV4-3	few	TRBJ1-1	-	CASSQGSILRDAGTEAFF	TGCGCCAGCAGCCAAGGGTCGATTCTTAGGGACGCCGGCACTGAAGCTTTCTTT
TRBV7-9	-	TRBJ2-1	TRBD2	CASSLIYSGGLSQFF	TGTGCCAGCAGCTTAATCTATAGCGGGGGGTTATCCCAGTTCTTC
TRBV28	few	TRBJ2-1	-	CASSPGGVQGGEQFF	TGTGCCAGCAGTCCCGGCGGAGTTCAGGGCGGTGAGCAGTTCTTC
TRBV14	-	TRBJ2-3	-	CASSQGTKAYTDTQYF	TGTGCCAGCAGCCAAGGAACAAAGGCATACACAGATACGCAGTATTTT
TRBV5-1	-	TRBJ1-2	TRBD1	CASSTEGANGYTF	TGCGCCAGCAGCACCGAGGGGGCAAATGGCTACACCTTC
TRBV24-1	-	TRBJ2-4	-	CAPRIGGRKNIQYF	TGTGCCCCCCGGATTGGGGGCCGGAAAAACATTCAGTACTTC
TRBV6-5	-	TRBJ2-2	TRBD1	CASSYSGQVRTGELFF	TGTGCCAGCAGTTACTCGGGACAGGTCCGCACCGGGGAGCTGTTTTTT
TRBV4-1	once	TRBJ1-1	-	CASSQPQGYTEAFF	TGCGCCAGCAGCCAACCACAGGGTTATACTGAAGCTTTCTTT
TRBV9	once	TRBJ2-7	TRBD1	CASSVGTGKSYEQYF	TGTGCCAGCAGCGTAGGGACAGGGAAATCCTACGAGCAGTACTTC
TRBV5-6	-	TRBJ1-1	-	CASSYGTGLGAEAFF	TGTGCCAGCAGCTACGGAACAGGGTTGGGAGCTGAAGCTTTCTTT
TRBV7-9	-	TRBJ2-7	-	CASSPQVTYEQYF	TGTGCCAGCAGCCCACAGGTTACCTACGAGCAGTACTTC
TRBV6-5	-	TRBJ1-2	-	CASRVGQGIYGYTF	TGTGCCAGCAGGGTGGGGCAGGGGATCTATGGCTACACCTTC
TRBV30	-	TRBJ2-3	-	CAWSVRSTDTQYF	TGTGCCTGGAGTGTAAGGTCCACAGATACGCAGTATTTT
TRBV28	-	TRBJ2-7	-	CASSLTSSYEQYF	TGTGCCAGCAGCCTAACTAGCTCCTACGAGCAGTACTTC
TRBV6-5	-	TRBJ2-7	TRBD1	CASGTGAREQYF	TGTGCCAGCGGGACAGGGGCGAGAGAGCAGTACTTC